This T cell receptor (beta chain) was recorded in a study of response to subunit inactivated influenza vaccine. Study-wide points: Authors suggested each seasonal influenza vaccination recruits few new T cells.

TCRdb re-derived calls from the RT-PCR reads in MiXCR, one entry per CDR3 protein. Of under 850,000 distinct CDR3 sequences detected, approximately 17% appear once; the ten largest clones hold roughly 10%. The CDR3 sequence is 15 residues long. J lost 1 base, V lost 1 base, and 5 bases had no gene match. Germline V CDR1 and CDR2: DFQATT, SNEGSKA (reference sequence). As concerns this clonotype: Its antigen is undetermined.

Here the sequenced sample was PBMCs from blood, taken less than 6 days after vaccination. The chain combines TRBV20-1 with TRBJ2-5; 8 nucleotides agree with TRBD2. This sequence was found in a man in his fifties or sixties who received an inactivated influenza vaccine. The CDR3 nucleotides are TGCAGTGCTAGAGCGGGAGGGCCTTTCCAAGAGACCCAGTACTTC. This sequence encodes CSARAGGPFQETQYF.